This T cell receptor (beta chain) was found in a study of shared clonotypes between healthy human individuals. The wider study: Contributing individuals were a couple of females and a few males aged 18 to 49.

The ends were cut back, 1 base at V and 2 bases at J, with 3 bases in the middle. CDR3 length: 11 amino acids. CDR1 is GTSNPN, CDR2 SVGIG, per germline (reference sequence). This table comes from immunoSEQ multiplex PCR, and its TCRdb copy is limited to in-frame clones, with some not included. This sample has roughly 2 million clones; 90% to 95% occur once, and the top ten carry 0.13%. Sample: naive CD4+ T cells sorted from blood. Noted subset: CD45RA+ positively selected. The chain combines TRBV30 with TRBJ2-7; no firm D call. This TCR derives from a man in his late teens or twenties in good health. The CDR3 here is CAWSEPYEQYF. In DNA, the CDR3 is TGTGCCTGGAGTGAGCCCTACGAGCAGTACTTC. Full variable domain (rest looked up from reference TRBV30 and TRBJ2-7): SQTIHQWPATLVQPVGSPLSLECTVEGTSNPNLYWYRQAAGRGLQLLFYSVGIGQISSEVPQNLSASRPQDRQFILSSKKLLLSDSGFYLCAWSEPYEQYFGPGTRLTVT.